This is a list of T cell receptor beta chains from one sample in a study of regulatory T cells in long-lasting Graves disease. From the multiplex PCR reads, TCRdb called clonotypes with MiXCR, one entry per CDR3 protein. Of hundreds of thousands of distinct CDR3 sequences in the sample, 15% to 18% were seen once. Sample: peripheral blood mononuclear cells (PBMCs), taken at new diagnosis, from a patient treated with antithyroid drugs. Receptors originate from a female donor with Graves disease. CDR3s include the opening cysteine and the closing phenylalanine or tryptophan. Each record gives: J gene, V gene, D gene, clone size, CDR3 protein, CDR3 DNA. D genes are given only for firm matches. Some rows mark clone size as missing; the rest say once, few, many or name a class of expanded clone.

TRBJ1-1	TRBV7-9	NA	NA	CASSPGVSEAFF	TGTGCCAGCAGCCCCGGAGTGTCTGAAGCTTTCTTT
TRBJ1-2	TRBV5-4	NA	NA	CASSRQQTASANYGYTF	TGTGCCAGCAGCCGCCAACAGACGGCATCTGCCAACTATGGCTACACCTTC
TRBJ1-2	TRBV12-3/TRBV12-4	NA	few	CASSLTASFYGYTF	TGTGCCAGCAGTTTGACGGCCAGCTTCTATGGCTACACCTTC
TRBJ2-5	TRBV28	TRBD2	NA	CASSWTSGAQETQYF	TGTGCCAGCAGTTGGACTAGCGGGGCACAAGAGACCCAGTACTTC
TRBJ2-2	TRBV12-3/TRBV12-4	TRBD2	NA	CASNWGGRPQNTGELFF	TGTGCCAGCAATTGGGGGGGGAGGCCACAGAACACCGGGGAGCTGTTTTTT
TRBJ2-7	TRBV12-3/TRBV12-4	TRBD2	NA	CASSLYGQRGTPIYEQYF	TGTGCCAGCAGTTTATACGGGCAGCGGGGGACTCCGATCTACGAGCAGTACTTC
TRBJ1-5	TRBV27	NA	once	CASRDTYSNQPQHF	TGTGCCAGCAGAGACACGTATAGCAATCAGCCCCAGCATTTT
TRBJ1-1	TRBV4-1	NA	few	CASSPLQGSGTEAFF	TGCGCCAGCAGCCCTTTACAGGGATCGGGCACTGAAGCTTTCTTT
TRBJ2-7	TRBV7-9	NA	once	CASSTPDGPYEQYF	TGTGCCAGCAGCACCCCGGACGGACCCTACGAGCAGTACTTC
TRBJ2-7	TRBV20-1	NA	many	CSAREIALYEQYF	TGCAGTGCTAGAGAGATTGCCCTATACGAGCAGTACTTC
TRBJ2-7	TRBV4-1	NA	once	CASSQVPASSLYEQYF	TGCGCCAGCAGCCAAGTCCCCGCTAGTTCGCTCTACGAGCAGTACTTC
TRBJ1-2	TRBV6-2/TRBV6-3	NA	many	CASSPHSGNDNYGYTF	TGTGCCAGCAGTCCCCACTCCGGGAACGATAACTATGGCTACACCTTC
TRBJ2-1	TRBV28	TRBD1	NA	CASSLSPHDTGTGRHIEQFF	TGTGCCAGCAGTTTATCACCCCATGACACCGGGACAGGGAGGCATATTGAGCAGTTCTTC
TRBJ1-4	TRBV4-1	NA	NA	CASSQDAVSLEKLFF	TGCGCCAGCAGCCAAGATGCCGTAAGCTTGGAAAAACTGTTTTTT
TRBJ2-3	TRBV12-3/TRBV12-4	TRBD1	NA	CASGTGGAGADTQYF	TGTGCCAGCGGCACAGGGGGCGCCGGGGCAGATACGCAGTATTTT
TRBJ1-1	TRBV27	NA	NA	CARKGRLLGNTEAFF	TGTGCCAGAAAGGGGAGGCTGTTGGGGAACACTGAAGCTTTCTTT
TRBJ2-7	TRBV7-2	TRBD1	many	CASSLPYTGTGSSYEQYF	TGTGCCAGCAGCTTACCCTATACCGGGACAGGAAGCTCCTACGAGCAGTACTTC
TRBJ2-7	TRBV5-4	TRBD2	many	CASSFFSGAGYNEQYF	TGTGCCAGCAGCTTCTTTAGCGGGGCGGGTTACAACGAGCAGTACTTC
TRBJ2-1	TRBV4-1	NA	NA	CASSQMSGNEQFF	TGCGCCAGCAGCCAAATGTCCGGCAATGAGCAGTTCTTC
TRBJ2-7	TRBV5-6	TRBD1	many	CASSFDRGSYEQYF	TGTGCCAGCAGCTTCGACAGGGGATCCTACGAGCAGTACTTC
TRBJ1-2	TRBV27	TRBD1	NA	CASRLRDSYGYTF	TGTGCCAGCAGACTCCGGGACAGCTATGGCTACACCTTC
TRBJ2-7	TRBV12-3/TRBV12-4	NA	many	CASSTYSDSYEQYF	TGTGCCAGCAGTACTTACAGTGACTCCTACGAGCAGTACTTC
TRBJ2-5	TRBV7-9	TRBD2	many	CASSLNPGLAGETQYF	TGTGCCAGCAGCCTCAATCCCGGACTAGCGGGCGAGACCCAGTACTTC
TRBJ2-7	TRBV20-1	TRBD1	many	CSAFRGTGTYEQYF	TGCAGTGCTTTTCGTGGGACAGGGACCTACGAGCAGTACTTC
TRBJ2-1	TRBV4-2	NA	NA	CASSQEPGISYNEQFF	TGTGCCAGCAGCCAAGAACCGGGAATTTCCTACAATGAGCAGTTCTTC
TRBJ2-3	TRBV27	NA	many	CASSHAMELPMDTQYF	TGTGCCAGCAGCCATGCGATGGAACTCCCCATGGATACGCAGTATTTT
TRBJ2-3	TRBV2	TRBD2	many	CASSELRAGDTQYF	TGTGCCAGCAGTGAATTGCGAGCGGGGGATACGCAGTATTTT
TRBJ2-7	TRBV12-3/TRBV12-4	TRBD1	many	CASSKSTGVNYYEQYF	TGTGCCAGCAGTAAATCCACAGGGGTGAATTACTACGAGCAGTACTTC
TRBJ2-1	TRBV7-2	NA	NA	CASSLEADNEQFF	TGTGCCAGCAGCTTAGAGGCAGACAATGAGCAGTTCTTC
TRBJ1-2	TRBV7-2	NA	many	CASSLEQGLGGYTF	TGTGCCAGCAGCTTAGAACAGGGTCTGGGGGGCTACACCTTC
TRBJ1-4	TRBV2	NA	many	CASKGEKLFF	TGTGCCAGCAAGGGTGAAAAACTGTTTTTT
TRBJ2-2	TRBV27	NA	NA	CASGREMSGELFF	TGTGCCAGCGGCAGGGAGATGAGCGGGGAGCTGTTTTTT
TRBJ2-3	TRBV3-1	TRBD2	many	CASSQEFPRGGFDTQYF	TGTGCCAGCAGCCAAGAATTTCCACGGGGGGGGTTCGATACGCAGTATTTT
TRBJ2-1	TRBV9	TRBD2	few	CASSGGGTSSYNEQFF	TGTGCCAGCAGCGGCGGAGGGACTAGCTCCTACAATGAGCAGTTCTTC
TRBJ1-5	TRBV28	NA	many	CASSLSGFGTDPSPNQPQHF	TGTGCCAGCAGTTTATCAGGTTTCGGGACGGACCCCTCCCCCAATCAGCCCCAGCATTTT
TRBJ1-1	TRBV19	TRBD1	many	CASSMLGQGAVNTEAFF	TGTGCCAGTAGTATGCTGGGACAGGGGGCCGTGAACACTGAAGCTTTCTTT
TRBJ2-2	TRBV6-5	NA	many	CASSYGGGQFSTGELFF	TGTGCCAGCAGTTACGGGGGGGGACAGTTTAGCACCGGGGAGCTGTTTTTT
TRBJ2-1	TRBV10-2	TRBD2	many	CASQHPAGASTYNEQFF	TGCGCCAGCCAACACCCAGCGGGGGCCTCCACCTACAATGAGCAGTTCTTC
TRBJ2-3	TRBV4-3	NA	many	CASSQDIEGTDTQYF	TGCGCCAGCAGCCAAGATATAGAGGGAACAGATACGCAGTATTTT
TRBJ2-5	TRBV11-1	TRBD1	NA	CASSSQRQGETQYF	TGTGCCAGCAGCAGCCAAAGACAGGGTGAGACCCAGTACTTC
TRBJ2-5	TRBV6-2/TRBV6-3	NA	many	CASSYFDGCETQYF	TGTGCCAGCAGTTACTTCGACGGTTGCGAGACCCAGTACTTC
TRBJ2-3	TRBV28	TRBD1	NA	CASRKDRGLTDTQYF	TGTGCCAGCAGGAAGGACAGGGGGCTCACAGATACGCAGTATTTT
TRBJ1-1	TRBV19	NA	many	CASSVKMNTEAFF	TGTGCCAGTAGTGTAAAGATGAACACTGAAGCTTTCTTT
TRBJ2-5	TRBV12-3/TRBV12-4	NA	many	CASSFLYEYQETQYF	TGTGCCAGCAGTTTTTTATACGAGTACCAAGAGACCCAGTACTTC
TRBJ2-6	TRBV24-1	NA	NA	CATSPGYNVLTF	TGTGCCACCAGCCCGGGCTACAACGTCCTGACTTTC
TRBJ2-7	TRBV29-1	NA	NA	CSVNQGTYEQYF	TGCAGCGTTAACCAGGGAACCTACGAGCAGTACTTC
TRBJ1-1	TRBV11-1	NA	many	CASSFRFRNTEAFF	TGTGCCAGCAGCTTTAGGTTCAGGAACACTGAAGCTTTCTTT
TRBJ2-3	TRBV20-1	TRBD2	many	CSARDPLAGGRADTQYF	TGCAGTGCTAGAGATCCCCTAGCGGGGGGGCGGGCAGATACGCAGTATTTT
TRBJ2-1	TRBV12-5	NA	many	CASGLETGRGAYNEQFF	TGTGCTAGTGGTTTGGAGACAGGGAGGGGGGCCTACAATGAGCAGTTCTTC
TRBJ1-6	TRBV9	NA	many	CASSARGNSPLHF	TGTGCCAGCAGCGCGAGGGGTAATTCACCCCTCCACTTT